These 24 T cell receptor beta chains were all obtained from the same sample, sequenced in a study of vaccination and CD4 T cells after COVID-19. Documented treatment: roughly 10-day PBMC culture with coronavirus spike peptide pools or control peptides (ViraFEST assay). No antigen has been identified for these receptors. Cultured CD4+ T cell DNA underwent sequencing with the Oncomine TCR Beta short-read assay. TCRdb fed the PCR reads into MiXCR, producing one record per CDR3 protein. The profile shows roughly 20,000 distinct CDR3 sequences, approximately 50% of them singletons. Sequences were obtained from CD4+ T cells from blood, cultured in vitro. Receptors originate from a human donor who had recovered from COVID-19.

The V call is TRBV7-9, the J call TRBJ2-6, with no clear D. Germline CDR1 is SEHNR and CDR2 is FQNEAQ (reference sequence). Trimming removed 3 bases at V and 4 bases at J, with 4 bases between. The length of the CDR3 is 13 residues. In DNA form, the CDR3 reads TGTGCCAGCAGCTTGGCCGGGGCCAACGTCCTGACTTTC. Protein product: CASSLAGANVLTF.

The chain uses TRBV4-3 and TRBJ1-2; D not resolved. V was clipped by 4 bases and J by 3 bases, with 18 bases between them. This CDR3 region has 16 residues. Germline CDR1 and CDR2: LGHNA and YSLEER. CDR3 sequence reads: CASSPIRLGRDYGYTF. For the CDR3, the DNA is TGCGCCAGCAGCCCAATCCGACTAGGGAGGGACTATGGCTACACCTTC.

There are a few counts of this clonotype. V gene TRBV20-1 combines with J gene TRBJ2-1; weak D call: TRBD2 (6 bases). CDR3 size: 14 residues. Looked up from germline, CDR1 is DFQATT and CDR2 is SNEGSKA (reference sequence). Between the trimmed V and J ends, which lost 7 bases and 2 bases, there was a span of 15 bases. The CDR3 sequence: CSGSRPGAYNEQFF. The CDR3 nucleotides are TGCAGTGGGTCTCGTCCGGGGGCCTACAATGAGCAGTTCTTC.

The sample holds one count of this clonotype. This rearrangement joins TRBV28 to TRBJ1-6; the D is unclear. The CDR3 contains 17 residues. The ends were cut back, 2 bases at V and 3 bases at J, with 14 bases in the middle. CDR1 and CDR2 (germline): MDHEN, SYDVKM. CDR3 bases: TGTGCCAGCAGTTTAGATAGTACCGATGACTATAATTCACCCCTCCACTTT. Residues: CASSLDSTDDYNSPLHF.

This clonotype turned up a few times. The chain links TRBV5-1 to TRBJ1-2; 8 bases agree with TRBD1. The V gene's germline CDR1 is SGHRS and CDR2 YFSETQ. V lost 4 bases, J lost 4 bases, and 3 bases stayed unmatched. The CDR3 sequence is 13 residues long. CDR3 loop: CASSIGQGYGYTF. CDR3 DNA: TGCGCCAGCAGCATCGGACAGGGCTATGGCTACACCTTC.

V is TRBV4-2 and J is TRBJ2-7, with D possibly being TRBD1 or TRBD2 (5 bases each). This CDR3 contains 14 residues. Germline V gene data show CDR1 as LGHNA and CDR2 as YNFKEQ. Trimming shortened V by 0 bases and J by 3 bases, and 9 bases separated the two germline ends. The CDR3 nucleotides are TGTGCCAGCAGCCAAGAGGGGGACCACTACGAGCAGTACTTC. It specifies CASSQEGDHYEQYF.

This clonotype has a handful of counts. V is TRBV12-3 or TRBV12-4 and J is TRBJ1-2; D perhaps matches TRBD1 (5 bases). This CDR3 contains 14 residues. Trimming left V 2 bases short and J 6 bases short, with 13 bases between. The CDR3 DNA reads as TGTGCCAGCAGTTTATCAGGGACTCGTAATGGCTACACCTTC. Encoded protein: CASSLSGTRNGYTF.

The chain employs TRBV10-3 and TRBJ2-1; D is possibly TRBD2 (5 bases). V lost 6 bases, J lost 2 bases, and 14 bases lay in between. Germline-derived CDR1 and CDR2 are ENHRY and SYGVKD. The CDR3 spans 15 residues. The CDR3, as DNA: TGTGCCATCAGAGACCGGGGTCTGCCCTACAATGAGCAGTTCTTC. Protein: CAIRDRGLPYNEQFF.

This clonotype has only a few counts. The chain joins TRBV19 to TRBJ1-5; 9 positions agree with TRBD1. This CDR3 has 17 residues. CDR1 is LNHDA, CDR2 SQIVND, per germline (reference sequence). With 8 bases clipped from V and 5 bases from J, the junction kept 16 bases outside the gene matches. The CDR3 nucleotides read TGTGCCAGTGTCCGTCGACAGGGGGATCTGGGGCATCAGCCCCAGCATTTT. Protein sequence: CASVRRQGDLGHQPQHF.

DNA for the CDR3: TGTGCCAGCAGCTTAGTACAGGGACAAGAGACCCAGTACTTC. It specifies CASSLVQGQETQYF. V and J are TRBV11-2 and TRBJ2-5, with D possibly matching TRBD1 (6 bases). CDR1 is SGHAT and CDR2 is FQNNGV in the germline V gene. The CDR3 has 14 amino acids. V lost 1 base and J 2 bases, leaving 8 bases between the germline ends. The whole variable domain, remainder taken from reference TRBV11-2 and TRBJ2-5, is EAGVAQSPRYKIIEKRQSVAFWCNPISGHATLYWYQQILGQGPKLLIQFQNNGVVDDSQLPKDRFSAERLKGVDSTLKIQPAKLEDSAVYLCASSLVQGQETQYFGPGTRLLVL.

The chain is built from TRBV6-1 and TRBJ1-1, with D tentatively TRBD1 (5 bases). Trimming took off 8 bases at V and 0 bases at J, with 10 bases between the two ends. CDR3 length: 13 amino acids. Per germline, CDR1 MNHNS and CDR2 SASEGT. The CDR3 DNA sequence: TGTGCCAGCCATGCAGGGATGAACACTGAAGCTTTCTTT. Translation gives CASHAGMNTEAFF.

The chain is built from TRBV5-1 and TRBJ2-7; 7 positions agree with TRBD2. The trim removed 0 bases at V and 3 bases at J, leaving 6 bases unmatched. CDR3 length equals 15 residues. Germline CDR1 SGHRS, CDR2 YFSETQ. In DNA form, the CDR3 reads TGCGCCAGCAGCTTGGTTCAGTCGGGAGGCTACGAGCAGTACTTC. Its protein is CASSLVQSGGYEQYF. The full variable domain, in which reference TRBV5-1 and TRBJ2-7 provide the parts outside the CDR3, is KAGVTQTPRYLIKTRGQQVTLSCSPISGHRSVSWYQQTPGQGLQFLFEYFSETQRNKGNFPGRFSGRQFSNSRSEMNVSTLELGDSALYLCASSLVQSGGYEQYFGPGTRLTVT.

The V call is TRBV7-9, the J call TRBJ2-1, with 10 bases that match TRBD1. Per the germline V gene, CDR1 is SEHNR and CDR2 is FQNEAQ (reference sequence). Trimming removed 8 bases from V and 6 bases from J; junction bases left unmatched: 7. There are 14 residues in the CDR3. The CDR3 bases are TGTGCCAGCGAACCGGGACAGGGGTTCAATGAGCAGTTCTTC. It encodes CASEPGQGFNEQFF.

The rearrangement uses TRBV19 and TRBJ1-2; 7 bases line up with TRBD1. With V trimmed by 5 bases and J by 7 bases, 7 bases remained unmatched. CDR1 and CDR2 (germline): LNHDA, SQIVND (reference sequence). This CDR3 has 13 residues. The CDR3 protein is CASSFQGVGGYTF. The DNA of the CDR3 is TGTGCCAGTAGTTTTCAGGGGGTTGGTGGCTACACCTTC.

The chain is built from TRBV7-9 and TRBJ2-7, with 7 bases that match TRBD2. Per the germline V gene, CDR1 is SEHNR and CDR2 is FQNEAQ (reference sequence). This CDR3 spans 17 amino acids. After removal of 5 bases from V and 1 base from J, the junction contained 14 bases not matched to a gene. DNA of the CDR3: TGTGCCAGCAGCCGAGGGGAGGGAGGGCCCTATTCCTACGAGCAGTACTTC. Amino acids: CASSRGEGGPYSYEQYF.

This chain joins TRBV6-1 and TRBJ1-5; D is possibly TRBD1 (5 bases). V was pared by 7 bases and J by 3 bases, with 13 bases between. Germline assignment: CDR1 MNHNS and CDR2 SASEGT. The CDR3 consists of 14 residues. This CDR3 is CASTRDRFNQPQHF. CDR3 bases: TGTGCCAGCACCAGAGACAGATTCAATCAGCCCCAGCATTTT.

The chain recombines TRBV20-1 with TRBJ2-1; 7 bases align to TRBD2. This CDR3 region has 12 residues. Germline loops: CDR1 DFQATT, CDR2 SNEGSKA (reference sequence). With V trimmed by 8 bases and J by 8 bases, 9 bases remained unmatched. Here the CDR3 reads CSSRDYQYEQFF. The CDR3 DNA reads as TGCAGTTCCCGGGACTATCAGTATGAGCAGTTCTTC.

The chain uses TRBV6-1 and TRBJ2-5; no firm D call. Trimming left V 8 bases short and J 1 base short, with 11 bases between. Germline CDR1 reads MNHNS; CDR2 reads SASEGT. The CDR3 spans 13 residues. This chain's CDR3 is CASQTQPQETQYF. CDR3 sequence (DNA): TGTGCCAGCCAGACCCAACCCCAAGAGACCCAGTACTTC.

The rearrangement links TRBV20-1 to TRBJ2-3; 9 bases are shared with TRBD1. Looked up from germline, CDR1 is DFQATT and CDR2 is SNEGSKA (reference sequence). This CDR3 contains 13 residues. CDR3 DNA: TGCATTCCCGGGGGGACAGGGCTCAATACGCAGTATTTT. This gives the protein CIPGGTGLNTQYF.

The chain combines TRBV5-4 with TRBJ1-2; D gene uncertain. The CDR3 runs 13 residues. Germline CDR1 SGHNT, CDR2 YYREEE (reference sequence). With 4 bases removed from V and 2 bases from J, the gap between germline ends came to 9 bases. The CDR3 reads CASSTDGNYGYTF. The CDR3 DNA reads TGTGCCAGCAGCACGGACGGAAACTATGGCTACACCTTC.

CDR3 bases: TGTGCCACCAGCAGAGATGTAGCGGGAGGAAGCTCCTACAATGAGCAGTTCTTC. This gives the protein CATSRDVAGGSSYNEQFF. The chain uses TRBV15 and TRBJ2-1; 10 nucleotides match TRBD2. The CDR3 sequence is 18 residues long. V lost 0 bases, J lost 0 bases, and 5 bases stayed unmatched. Germline values: CDR1 LNHNV, CDR2 YYDKDF (reference sequence).

Only a few counts were recorded for this clonotype. The CDR3 spells CSARDRRQGNQPQHF. CDR3 nucleotides: TGCAGTGCTAGAGATAGGCGACAGGGGAATCAGCCCCAGCATTTT. This rearrangement joins TRBV20-1 to TRBJ1-5, with TRBD1 identical over 8 bases. The CDR3 is 15 residues long. With V trimmed by 0 bases and J by 4 bases, 5 bases remained unmatched. Looked up from germline, CDR1 is DFQATT and CDR2 is SNEGSKA (reference sequence).

The chain links TRBV19 to TRBJ2-7, with D possibly being TRBD2 (7 bases). V dropped 11 bases and J dropped 3 bases, with 17 bases sitting between them. From germline, CDR1 is LNHDA and CDR2 SQIVND (reference sequence). The CDR3 has 13 residues. In nucleotides, the CDR3 is TGTGCCGGTCCCGGCGGGGGCAGCTACGAGCAGTACTTC. Translation: CAGPGGGSYEQYF.

V gene TRBV20-1 combines with J gene TRBJ2-3; D is perhaps TRBD2 (7 bases). The V end was cut by 2 bases, the J end by 3 bases, with 15 bases between. The germline V gene has CDR1 DFQATT and CDR2 SNEGSKA (reference sequence). The CDR3 has 15 residues. CDR3 DNA: TGCAGTGCTAGATCGGGGGGAGGGGGAACAGATACGCAGTATTTT. Protein product: CSARSGGGGTDTQYF.